Sequencing of this TCR beta chain was carried out in a study of molecular identifiers for immune sequencing clone quantification (dated by TCRdb to between 2017 and 2018). Regarding the study in general: For a replicate experiment, the RNA from either approximately 20,000 or 100,000 naive CD8 T cells was divided into five aliquots, and four of those aliquots went on to sequencing. CD8 T cells were used in a methods study to benchmark molecular-identifier clustering-based TCR repertoire sequencing (MIDCIRS) and TCR RNA copy counting. Study-level results and caveats: The sizes of highly expanded clones could end up underestimated when identical TCR molecules share a barcode. Spiked-in Jurkat TCR RNA (around 9 copies' worth), which is not part of the donor repertoire, was contained in the naive libraries. In CMV-specific effector cells, clones with more than 20 RNA copies accounted for over 98% of molecules, whereas in naive cells such clones accounted for under 1%. When barcode sub-clustering was omitted, TCR diversity was inflated by chimeric consensus sequences, with chimeras reaching as high as 47%. Spiked-in Jurkat TCR RNA equal to a single cell's worth was reported to be detectable even within 1,200,000 naive CD8 T cells. Roughly 2.8 recovered TCR RNA copies per cell were obtained by modeling, versus approximately 10 by digital PCR, implying a capture efficiency of 25% to 30%.

The CDR3 spans 15 residues, from the cysteine through the phenylalanine. Just CDR3 DNA is preserved here, 45 bases in frame from base 1. The germline V gene (reference sequence) gives CDR1 as MNHEY and CDR2 as SMNVEV. Between the V and J ends, shortened by 5 bases and 6 bases respectively, the junction contains 17 bases. This clonotype was seen at least ten times. This receptor's antigen is unknown. Base quality data are lacking; no much larger clone is found one base away. Libraries of naive CD8 T cells were built from around 20,000 to 1,000,000 sorted cells, with 10%, 30% or 50% of the purified RNA used. Naive CD8 T cells were FACS-sorted as CD8+CD4-CCR7+CD45RA+ on a BD FACSAria II into RLT Plus buffer. To test detection sensitivity, Jurkat RNA equal to approximately ten TCR copies was added to samples of about 19,000-1,100,000 naive CD8 T cells. Enrichment of CD8 T cells was performed with RosetteSep CD8+ T Cell Enrichment Cocktail and Ficoll-Paque, after which ACK red cell lysis was carried out.

The library was prepared using PCR. Sequencing relied on an Illumina HiSeq 4000. Bulk TCR libraries were generated as previously described, with the TCR primers listed in Table S5 used. The Qiagen AllPrep DNA/RNA kit was used to purify total RNA. Before analysis, reads from multiple sequencing runs of one library were combined. As for the original processing: Reads were retained only if an exact TCR constant sequence was present, and the retained reads were trimmed to 150 nt and grouped according to their 12-nt molecular barcodes. Reads inside each barcode group were sub-clustered using a 15% Levenshtein threshold, and a quality-weighted consensus sequence was constructed for each RNA molecule. Non-functional sequences were filtered out, along with any lower-count sequence sitting one edit away from another sequence. Based on a fit of two negative binomial distributions, barcode sub-clusters having less than 20% of the maximum read count were discarded. TCRdb trimmed public reads at Q25 via fastp, called clones via MiXCR and kept in-frame beta chains. When rows share a CDR3 protein, they turn into one entry using the most common DNA and genes. The V and J calls were determined by TCRdb, not by the authors. The sample table records approximately 670,000 distinct CDR3 sequences; 20% of these occur just once. Clones ranked in the top ten supply 0.85% of the sample.

The TCR originated in a human donor in good health. Some libraries in this study had Jurkat cell RNA spiked in. What was sequenced was naive CD8+ T cells from blood, with Jurkat cell RNA spiked in. The sample's cell subset or site, from its label and the paper: FACS-sorted CD8+CD4-CCR7+CD45RA+ naive T cells. The rearranged segments are TRBV27 and TRBJ1-5; a tentative D match to TRBD1 spans 6 bases. This receptor has the CDR3 CASSLTTGPGQPQHF. At the DNA level, the sequence is TGTGCCAGCAGTCTAACTACAGGGCCGGGTCAGCCCCAGCATTTT.